Listed below are T cell receptor beta chains from one sample, sequenced in a study of regulatory T cells in long-lasting Graves disease. One entry per CDR3 protein, called by TCRdb with MiXCR from the multiplex PCR reads. The sample lists 600,000 to 650,000 distinct CDR3 sequences, about 16% occurring once. This sample was also put to use in a study of T cells in Graves' hyperthyroidism and ophthalmopathy.

The material was peripheral blood mononuclear cells (PBMCs), obtained at new diagnosis, from a patient treated with antithyroid drugs. The receptors originated from a woman in her 30s with Graves disease. CDR3s include the opening cysteine and the closing phenylalanine or tryptophan. A D gene is named only where the DNA matches it firmly. Size values are once, few and many counts, or a class for expanded clones, and some rows have none.

d_gene,j_gene,abundance,v_gene,CDR3aa,CDR3nt
-,TRBJ2-1,few,TRBV6-1,CASTNSWNEQFF,TGTGCCAGCACAAATTCCTGGAATGAGCAGTTCTTC
-,TRBJ2-1,-,TRBV12-3/TRBV12-4,CASSLSPEQFF,TGTGCCAGCAGCCTCTCCCCTGAGCAGTTCTTC
-,TRBJ2-1,-,TRBV9,CASSVDLLGLHEQFF,TGTGCCAGCAGCGTAGATTTACTAGGACTTCATGAGCAGTTCTTC
TRBD1,TRBJ2-5,many,TRBV6-5,CASSWRQGAWETQYF,TGTGCCAGCAGTTGGAGACAGGGGGCATGGGAGACCCAGTACTTC
TRBD1,TRBJ2-3,-,TRBV9,CASSRPGQISTDTQYF,TGTGCCAGCAGCAGACCGGGACAGATCTCCACAGATACGCAGTATTTT
-,TRBJ1-3,-,TRBV29-1,CSVSPGGSGNTIYF,TGCAGCGTCTCACCCGGGGGTAGTGGAAACACCATATATTTT
-,TRBJ2-7,many,TRBV7-8,CASSFNPYYEQYF,TGTGCCAGCAGCTTCAACCCCTACTACGAGCAGTACTTC
TRBD1,TRBJ1-1,many,TRBV28,CASGGQLNTEAFF,TGTGCCAGCGGGGGACAGCTAAACACTGAAGCTTTCTTT
-,TRBJ1-1,many,TRBV2,CASSAAGTKAFF,TGTGCCAGCAGTGCGGCCGGGACTAAAGCTTTCTTT
TRBD1,TRBJ1-6,many,TRBV12-3/TRBV12-4,CASSPTGPNSPLHF,TGTGCCAGCAGTCCGACAGGGCCTAATTCACCCCTCCACTTT
-,TRBJ1-1,-,TRBV3-1,CASSQAQENTVAFF,TGTGCCAGCAGCCAGGCCCAAGAGAACACTGTAGCTTTCTTT
TRBD1,TRBJ1-5,many,TRBV12-3/TRBV12-4,CASGDRDRGNSNQPQHF,TGTGCCAGCGGAGACCGGGACAGGGGTAATTCCAATCAGCCCCAGCATTTT
-,TRBJ2-3,few,TRBV20-1,CSARLPLADTQYF,TGCAGTGCTAGATTGCCACTGGCAGATACGCAGTATTTT
TRBD2,TRBJ2-1,-,TRBV3-1,CASSQLAGVNEQFF,TGTGCCAGCAGCCAGCTAGCGGGAGTTAATGAGCAGTTCTTC
TRBD1,TRBJ2-1,many,TRBV6-2/TRBV6-3,CASSYLHAGTGNEQFF,TGTGCCAGCAGTTACCTGCATGCCGGGACAGGCAATGAGCAGTTCTTC
-,TRBJ2-7,many,TRBV18,CASSEAGISSYEQYF,TGTGCCAGCTCCGAAGCGGGTATTAGCTCCTACGAGCAGTACTTC
-,TRBJ1-5,many,TRBV28,CASQARDGSNQPQHF,TGTGCCAGCCAAGCGAGGGACGGTAGCAATCAGCCCCAGCATTTT
-,TRBJ2-1,many,TRBV27,CASSLGYAYNEQFF,TGTGCCAGCAGTTTAGGGTATGCCTACAATGAGCAGTTCTTC
-,TRBJ1-1,few,TRBV6-2/TRBV6-3,CASSYSLNTEAFF,TGTGCCAGCAGTTACTCGCTGAACACTGAAGCTTTCTTT